This T cell receptor beta chain appears in the sequencing data of a study of shared clonotypes between healthy human individuals. Study-wide context: Serving as donors were a couple of women and three men, whose ages spanned 18 to 49. A donor's plate count was three for CD4 naive and three for CD4 memory; CD8 naive had two and CD8 memory one.

Points from the study as a whole: Among non-shared clonotypes, generation probabilities were lower than among those shared by all four donors.

J was trimmed by 4 bases and V by 6 bases; bases with no gene match: 4. Germline-derived CDR1 and CDR2 are SNHLY and FYNNEI. The CDR3 sequence is 17 residues long. In regard to this clone: The antigen is unknown.

Only in-frame clones appear in the TCRdb table, and some are missing; sequencing was by immunoSEQ multiplex PCR. The sample carries around 1 million clones, around 80% recorded once. Division of CD4+ cells produced a CD45RA+ naive subset and a CD45RA-negative memory subset. Source material: memory CD4+ T cells sorted from blood. Indicated subset: CD45RA-negative fraction. The rearrangement joins TRBV2 to TRBJ2-6, with 15 bases matching TRBD2. This receptor was obtained from a man aged 18 to 30 in good health. DNA of the CDR3: TGTGCCAGCAGCATGGGACTAGCGGGGGGCGGGGCCAACGTCCTGACTTTC. Residues: CASSMGLAGGGANVLTF.